Sequencing of this T cell receptor beta chain was carried out in a study of cytomegalovirus exposure and HLA in healthy donors. This CDR3 contains 18 residues. CDR1 and CDR2 (germline): LNHNV, YYDKDF (reference sequence). The V gene lost 1 base and the J gene lost 2 bases, with 18 bases spanning the gap. The study, taken as a whole, reports: TCR sequences were mostly rare, though some public TCRs occurred in many donors. The study put under 200 TCR beta chains on its list as cytomegalovirus-associated.

This table comes from immunoSEQ multiplex PCR, and its TCRdb copy is limited to in-frame clones, with some not included. The sample lists fewer than 300,000 clones, roughly 90% occurring once. On this clone itself: What it binds is unknown.

The chain joins TRBV15 to TRBJ1-5; D gene unclear. The sample taken for sequencing was PBMCs. This clonotype was obtained from a woman aged 18-30 years in good health and CMV-seronegative. The CDR3 loop is CATSRGTAGFVGNQPQHF. CDR3 nucleotides: TGTGCCACCAGCAGAGGCACAGCAGGCTTTGTAGGCAATCAGCCCCAGCATTTT.